This T cell receptor (beta chain) was profiled in a study of T cells in localized non-small cell lung cancer. Study-wide results and limits: Paired adjacent lung recovered a median around 60 of the top 100 tumor clones.

The assay was immunoSEQ multiplex PCR, and TCRdb's table has in-frame clones only and misses some. The profile shows around 25,000 clones, about 92% of them singletons. To note about this clone: Its cognate antigen is unknown.

CDR1 GTSNPN and CDR2 SVGIG come from the germline V gene (reference sequence). This CDR3 region has 12 residues. Between the trimmed V and J ends, which lost 3 bases and 7 bases, there was a span of 10 bases. This TCR was recovered from a man aged 35 to 69 with stage III squamous cell lung carcinoma. The gene calls are TRBV30 and TRBJ2-1, with a possible D match to TRBD1 (5 bases). This material consisted of peripheral blood, taken before any cancer treatment. CDR3 in amino acids: CAWRAGLNEQFF. DNA of the CDR3: TGTGCCTGGAGAGCAGGGTTAAATGAGCAGTTCTTC.